The clone carrying this T cell receptor (beta chain) was recorded a few times. This record belongs to a study of response to subunit inactivated influenza vaccine. TCRdb re-called the RT-PCR reads through MiXCR, storing one row per CDR3 protein. The table shows hundreds of thousands of distinct CDR3 sequences, with approximately 17% occurring only once. The CDR3 consists of 15 residues. Germline CDR1 and CDR2: LGHDT and YNNKEL (reference sequence). The ends lost 2 bases at V and 4 bases at J; junction bases unmatched: 4. This receptor was obtained from a man aged 45-65 years who received an inactivated influenza vaccine. This chain links TRBV3-1 with TRBJ2-2; 7 nucleotides line up with TRBD1. The sample in question was PBMCs from blood, obtained 5 days after vaccination. The CDR3 spells CASSQQTGFTGELFF. The CDR3 DNA is TGTGCCAGCAGCCAACAGACAGGGTTCACCGGGGAGCTGTTTTTT.